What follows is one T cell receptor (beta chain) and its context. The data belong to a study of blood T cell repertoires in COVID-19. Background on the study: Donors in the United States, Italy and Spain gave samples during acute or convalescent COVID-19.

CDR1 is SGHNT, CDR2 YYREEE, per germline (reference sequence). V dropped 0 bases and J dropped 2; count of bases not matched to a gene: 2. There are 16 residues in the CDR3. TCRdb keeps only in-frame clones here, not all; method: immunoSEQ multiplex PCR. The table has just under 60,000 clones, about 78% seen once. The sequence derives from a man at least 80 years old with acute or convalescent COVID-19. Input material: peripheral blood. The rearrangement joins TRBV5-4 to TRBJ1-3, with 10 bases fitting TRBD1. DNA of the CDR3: TGTGCCAGCAGCTTGGGACAGGGGGCGACTGGAAACACCATATATTTT. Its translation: CASSLGQGATGNTIYF.